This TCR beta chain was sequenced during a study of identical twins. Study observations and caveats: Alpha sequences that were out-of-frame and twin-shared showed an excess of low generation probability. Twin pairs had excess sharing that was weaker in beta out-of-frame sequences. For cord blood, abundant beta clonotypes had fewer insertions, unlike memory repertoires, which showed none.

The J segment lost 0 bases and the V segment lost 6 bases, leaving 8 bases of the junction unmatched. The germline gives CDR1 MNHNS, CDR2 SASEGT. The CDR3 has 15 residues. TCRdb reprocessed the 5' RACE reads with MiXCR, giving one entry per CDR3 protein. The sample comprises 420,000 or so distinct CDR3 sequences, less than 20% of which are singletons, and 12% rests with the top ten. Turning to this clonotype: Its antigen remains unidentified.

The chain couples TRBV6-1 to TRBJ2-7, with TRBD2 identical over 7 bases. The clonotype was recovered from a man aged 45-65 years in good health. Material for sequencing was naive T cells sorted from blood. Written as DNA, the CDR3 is TGTGCCAGCAGCCATACAGCGGGGAGCTCCTACGAGCAGTACTTC. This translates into CASSHTAGSSYEQYF.